This TCR beta chain was identified in a study of type 1 regulatory T cells. Background on the study: This in vitro CD4 product, T-allo10, is enriched for Tr1 cells and alloantigen-specific.

MiXCR, run by TCRdb on the reads, gives a single entry per CDR3 protein. This sample yields about 71,000 distinct CDR3 sequences, of which around 20% are seen a single time; roughly 8.3% belongs to the top ten. Germline-derived CDR1 and CDR2 are DFQATT and SNEGSKA (reference sequence). The V and J ends lost 5 bases and 13 bases, in that order; junction bases with no gene match: 13. CDR3 length equals 14 residues. Study-wide results and caveats: Compared with non-type 1 regulatory T cells, type 1 regulatory T cells showed a more restricted TCR repertoire.

This clonotype has at least ten counts. Its matching antigen is unknown. This TCR was sampled from a human donor in good health. The specimen sequenced was cultured type 1 regulatory T (Tr1) cells, either the whole culture or a sorted fraction (not recorded which). The V gene is TRBV20-1, the J gene TRBJ2-1, with 11 bases that match TRBD1. Here the CDR3 reads CSAAGTGGGQYQFF. In DNA form, the CDR3 reads TGCAGTGCTGCTGGGACAGGGGGAGGACAATACCAGTTCTTC.